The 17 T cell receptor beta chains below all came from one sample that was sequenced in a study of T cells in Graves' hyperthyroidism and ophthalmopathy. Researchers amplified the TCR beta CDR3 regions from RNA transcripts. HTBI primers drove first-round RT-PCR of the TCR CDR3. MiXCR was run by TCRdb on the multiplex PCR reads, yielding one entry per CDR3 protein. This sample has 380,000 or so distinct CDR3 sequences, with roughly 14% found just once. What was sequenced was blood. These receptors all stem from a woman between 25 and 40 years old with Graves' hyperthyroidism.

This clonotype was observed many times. DNA of the CDR3: TGTGCCAGCAGGCGCGGGACGAACACTGAAGCTTTCTTT. It encodes CASRRGTNTEAFF. J is TRBJ1-1 and V is TRBV12-3 or TRBV12-4, with D maybe TRBD1 (5 bases). V was pared by 6 bases and J by 1 base, with 9 bases between. The CDR3 loop spans 13 amino acids.

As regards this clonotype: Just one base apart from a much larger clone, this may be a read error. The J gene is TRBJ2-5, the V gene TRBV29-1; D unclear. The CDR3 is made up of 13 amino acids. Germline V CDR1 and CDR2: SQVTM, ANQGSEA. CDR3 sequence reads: CSVAENSQETRYF. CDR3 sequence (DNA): TGCAGCGTTGCGGAGAACAGCCAAGAGACCCGGTACTTC.

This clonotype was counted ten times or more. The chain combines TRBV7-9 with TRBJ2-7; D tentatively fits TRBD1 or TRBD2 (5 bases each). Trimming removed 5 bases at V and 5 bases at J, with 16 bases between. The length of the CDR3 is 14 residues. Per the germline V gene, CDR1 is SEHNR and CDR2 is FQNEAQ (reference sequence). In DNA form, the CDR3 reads TGTGCCAGCAGCGTCACGGGGCTCCAGAACGAGCAGTACTTC. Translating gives CASSVTGLQNEQYF.

CDR3 in amino acids: CASSQSTGGSNEQFF. The DNA of the CDR3 is TGTGCCAGCAGCCAATCTACGGGAGGATCAAATGAGCAGTTCTTC. This chain joins TRBV14 and TRBJ2-1; 7 bases are shared with TRBD2. Germline V gene sequence: CDR1 SGHDN, CDR2 FVKESK. CDR3 length: 15 residues. With V trimmed by 2 bases and J by 7 bases, 8 bases remained unmatched.

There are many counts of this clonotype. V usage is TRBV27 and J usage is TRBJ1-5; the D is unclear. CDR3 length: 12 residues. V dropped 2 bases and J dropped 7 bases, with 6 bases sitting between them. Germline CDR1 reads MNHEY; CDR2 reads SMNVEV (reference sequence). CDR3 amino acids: CASSLRGQPQHF. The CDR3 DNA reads TGTGCCAGCAGTTTACGTGGGCAGCCCCAGCATTTT.

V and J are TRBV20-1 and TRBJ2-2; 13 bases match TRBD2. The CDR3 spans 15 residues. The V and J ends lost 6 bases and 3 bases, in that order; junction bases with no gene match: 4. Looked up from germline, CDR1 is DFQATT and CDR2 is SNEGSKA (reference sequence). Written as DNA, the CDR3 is TGCAGTGCCGGACTAGCGGGAGCTCACACCGGGGAGCTGTTTTTT. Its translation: CSAGLAGAHTGELFF.

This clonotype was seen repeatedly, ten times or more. This CDR3 reads CATEGTENYGYTF. CDR3 bases: TGTGCCACCGAAGGGACGGAGAACTATGGCTACACCTTC. This chain links TRBV28 with TRBJ1-2; D might be TRBD1 (5 bases). The CDR3 loop spans 13 amino acids. Trimming stripped 10 bases from V and 2 bases from J, with 14 bases between. Germline CDR1 MDHEN, CDR2 SYDVKM.

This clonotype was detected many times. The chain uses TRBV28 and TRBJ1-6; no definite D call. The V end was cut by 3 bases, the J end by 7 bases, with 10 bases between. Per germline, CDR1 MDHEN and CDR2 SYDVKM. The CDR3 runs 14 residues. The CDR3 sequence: CASSFRRANSPLHF. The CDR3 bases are TGTGCCAGCAGTTTCCGCCGGGCCAATTCACCCCTCCACTTT.

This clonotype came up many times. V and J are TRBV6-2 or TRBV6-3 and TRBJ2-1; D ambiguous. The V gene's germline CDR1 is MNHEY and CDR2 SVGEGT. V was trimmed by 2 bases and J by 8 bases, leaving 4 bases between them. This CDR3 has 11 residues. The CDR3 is CASSYVHEQFF. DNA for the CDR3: TGTGCCAGCAGTTACGTGCATGAGCAGTTCTTC.

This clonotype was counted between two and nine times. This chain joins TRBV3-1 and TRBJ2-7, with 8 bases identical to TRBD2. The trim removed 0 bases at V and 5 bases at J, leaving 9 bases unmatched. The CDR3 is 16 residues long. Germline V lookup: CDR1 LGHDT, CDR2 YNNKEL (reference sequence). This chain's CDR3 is CASSQEGVAGSHEQYF. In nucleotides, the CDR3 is TGTGCCAGCAGCCAAGAGGGTGTAGCGGGATCCCACGAGCAGTACTTC.

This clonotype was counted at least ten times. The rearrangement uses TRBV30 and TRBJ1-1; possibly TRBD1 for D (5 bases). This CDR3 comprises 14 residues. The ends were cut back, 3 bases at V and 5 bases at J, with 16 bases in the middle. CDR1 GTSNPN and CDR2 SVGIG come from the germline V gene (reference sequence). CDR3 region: CAWRYGTVWTEAFF. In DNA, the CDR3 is TGTGCCTGGAGGTACGGGACGGTGTGGACTGAAGCTTTCTTT.

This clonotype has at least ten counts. CDR3 sequence (DNA): TGTGCCAGCAGTTTCTCGACGGCCGTCGAGCAGTACTTC. Translating gives CASSFSTAVEQYF. The chain couples TRBV12-3 or TRBV12-4 to TRBJ2-7; no clear D. CDR3 length: 13 residues. Trimming cost V 3 bases and J 6 bases, with 12 bases left between them.

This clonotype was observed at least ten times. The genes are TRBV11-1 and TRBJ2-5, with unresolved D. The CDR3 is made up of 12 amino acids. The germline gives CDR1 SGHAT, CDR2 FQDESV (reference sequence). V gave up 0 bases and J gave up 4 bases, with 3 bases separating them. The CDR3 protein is CASSLATETQYF. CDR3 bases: TGTGCCAGCAGCTTAGCGACAGAGACCCAGTACTTC.

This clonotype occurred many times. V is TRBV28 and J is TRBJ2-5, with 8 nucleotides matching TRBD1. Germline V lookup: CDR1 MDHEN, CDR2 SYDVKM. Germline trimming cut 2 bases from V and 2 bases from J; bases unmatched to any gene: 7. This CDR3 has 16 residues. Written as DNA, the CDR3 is TGTGCCAGCAGTTTACAGGGGGCTGCTAGGCAAGAGACCCAGTACTTC. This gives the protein CASSLQGAARQETQYF.

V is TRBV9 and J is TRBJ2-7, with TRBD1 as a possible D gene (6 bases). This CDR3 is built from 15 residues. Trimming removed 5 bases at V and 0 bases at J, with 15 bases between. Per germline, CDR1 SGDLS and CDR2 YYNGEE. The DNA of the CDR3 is TGTGCCAGCAGTGCTACAGGGTTTAGCTCCTACGAGCAGTACTTC. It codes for CASSATGFSSYEQYF. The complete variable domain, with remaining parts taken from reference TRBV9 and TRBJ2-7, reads DSGVTQTPKHLITATGQRVTLRCSPRSGDLSVYWYQQSLDQGLQFLIQYYNGEERAKGNILERFSAQQFPDLHSELNLSSLELGDSALYFCASSATGFSSYEQYFGPGTRLTVT.

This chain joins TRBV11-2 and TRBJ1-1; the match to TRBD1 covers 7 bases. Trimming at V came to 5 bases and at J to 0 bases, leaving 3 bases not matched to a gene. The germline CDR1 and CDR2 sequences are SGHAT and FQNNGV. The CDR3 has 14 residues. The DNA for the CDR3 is TGTGCCAGCAGCAGGGGACAGATGAACACTGAAGCTTTCTTT. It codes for CASSRGQMNTEAFF.

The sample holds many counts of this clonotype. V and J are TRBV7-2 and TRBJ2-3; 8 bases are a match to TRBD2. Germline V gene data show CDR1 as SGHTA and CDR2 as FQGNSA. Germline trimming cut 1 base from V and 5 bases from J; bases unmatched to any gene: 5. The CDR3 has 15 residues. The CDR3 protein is CASSLGGLGGDTQYF. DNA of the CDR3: TGTGCCAGCAGCTTAGGGGGACTAGGAGGAGATACGCAGTATTTT. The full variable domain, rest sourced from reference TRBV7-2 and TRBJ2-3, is GAGVSQSPSNKVTEKGKDVELRCDPISGHTALYWYRQSLGQGLEFLIYFQGNSAPDKSGLPSDRFSAERTGGSVSTLTIQRTQQEDSAVYLCASSLGGLGGDTQYFGPGTRLTVL.